The 12 T cell receptor beta chains listed next were all sequenced from one sample in a study of T cells in Graves' hyperthyroidism and ophthalmopathy. RNA transcripts yielded amplified TCR beta CDR3 regions. Primed by the HTBI set, a first-round RT-PCR was run on the TCR CDR3. TCRdb independently ran MiXCR on the multiplex PCR reads; one entry per CDR3 protein. Found here are more than 500,000 distinct CDR3 sequences, roughly 16% of them singletons; the top ten hold 3.5% to 4%. The material sequenced was blood. Source of these receptors: a woman aged 25 to 39 with Graves' hyperthyroidism.

In the case of this clonotype: One junction end does not reproduce the germline sequence, and a read error may be involved. The genes are TRBV11-2 and TRBJ2-4; TRBD1 or TRBD2 may be the D gene (5 bases each). This CDR3 is built from 14 residues. Germline CDR1 SGHAT, CDR2 FQNNGV. CDR3 sequence: CASSQPRGQNIQYF. The DNA of the CDR3 is TGTGCCAGCAGCCAGCCCCGGGGCCAAAACATCCAGTACTTC.

This clonotype showed up many times. V gene TRBV11-2 combines with J gene TRBJ2-7; 7 positions match TRBD1. The CDR3 length is 14 residues. With 3 bases clipped from V and 5 bases from J, the junction kept 7 bases outside the gene matches. Germline CDR1 SGHAT, CDR2 FQNNGV. The chain's CDR3 is CASSFGPGTDEQYF. The CDR3 region has the DNA TGTGCCAGCAGCTTTGGGCCAGGGACAGACGAGCAGTACTTC.

This clonotype has only a few counts. V gene TRBV19 combines with J gene TRBJ2-7; 7 bases align to TRBD2. Germline CDR1 and CDR2: LNHDA and SQIVND (reference sequence). The CDR3 spans 14 residues. Germline trimming cut 4 bases from V and 2 bases from J; bases unmatched to any gene: 5. The CDR3 coding sequence is TGTGCCAGTAGTACCGGGACTAACCCCTACGAGCAGTACTTC. This sequence encodes CASSTGTNPYEQYF.

This clonotype was counted ten times or more. The chain uses TRBV12-3 or TRBV12-4 and TRBJ1-1; perhaps TRBD1 as D (5 bases). This CDR3 has 11 amino acids. V lost 7 bases and J lost 10, with 13 bases in between. The CDR3 DNA follows: TGTGCCAGCAACCTCGGGGGTGGAGCTTTCTTT. Translating gives CASNLGGGAFF.

The table lists this clonotype with a few counts. This sequence joins TRBV30 and TRBJ2-5; tentatively, D is TRBD2 (6 bases). Trimming stripped 4 bases from V and 7 bases from J, with 13 bases between. The CDR3 covers 12 residues. Per the germline V gene, CDR1 is GTSNPN and CDR2 is SVGIG (reference sequence). The CDR3 nucleotides are TGTGCCTGGACCCTCTCAGCGGGGACCCAGTACTTC. It is translated as CAWTLSAGTQYF.

This clonotype was seen ten or more times. The V call is TRBV20-1, the J call TRBJ2-5; 9 bases align to TRBD1. Losses at the gene ends were 0 bases for V and 5 bases for J; bases not matched to a gene: 7. The CDR3 is 15 amino acids. Germline V gene sequence: CDR1 DFQATT, CDR2 SNEGSKA (reference sequence). The DNA for the CDR3 is TGCAGTGCTAGAGATTTTACAGGGGGCTTTGAGACCCAGTACTTC. Residues: CSARDFTGGFETQYF.

This clonotype was counted a few times. The V gene is TRBV6-1, the J gene TRBJ2-2; D uncertain. The V gene lost 5 bases and the J gene lost 5 bases, with 15 bases spanning the gap. The CDR3 spans 15 residues. Per the germline V gene, CDR1 is MNHNS and CDR2 is SASEGT. CDR3 bases: TGTGCCAGCAGTTATAGATCAAGTGGGACCGGGGAGCTGTTTTTT. This sequence encodes CASSYRSSGTGELFF.

This clonotype was picked up a small number of times. The genes are TRBV12-3 or TRBV12-4 and TRBJ2-2, with TRBD1 matching over 9 bases. Unmatched junction bases numbered 5, after V lost 3 bases and J lost 6 bases. This CDR3 has 15 residues. CDR3 sequence (DNA): TGTGCCAGCAGTTTGCACGGGACAGGGTCCGGGGAGCTGTTTTTT. This translates into CASSLHGTGSGELFF.

In its sample, this clonotype was seen many times. This chain connects TRBV3-1 to TRBJ2-3, with 8 bases that match TRBD2. The V segment lost 3 bases and the J segment 4 bases; nucleotides outside the gene matches: 15. CDR1 is LGHDT, CDR2 YNNKEL, per germline (reference sequence). This CDR3 is built from 18 residues. CDR3 sequence: CASSQIPSGTSLPDTQYF. The DNA of the CDR3 is TGTGCCAGCAGCCAGATCCCATCAGGGACTAGTCTTCCAGATACGCAGTATTTT.

The chain recombines TRBV6-1 with TRBJ1-6, with D possibly TRBD1 on 6 matching bases. Germline values: CDR1 MNHNS, CDR2 SASEGT. V dropped 5 bases and J dropped 5 bases, with 19 bases sitting between them. There are 17 residues in the CDR3. Here the CDR3 DNA reads TGTGCCAGCAGTTCAAAGTCCAGGGGTGGGAATAATTCACCCCTCCACTTT. This codes for CASSSKSRGGNNSPLHF.

The table lists this clonotype with a few counts. The rearrangement joins TRBV9 to TRBJ2-7, with 14 nucleotides matching TRBD2. Unmatched junction bases numbered 5, after V lost 4 bases and J lost 5 bases. This CDR3 has 15 residues. Germline CDR1 SGDLS, CDR2 YYNGEE. The CDR3: CASSSGTSGRDEQYF. The DNA of the CDR3 is TGTGCCAGCAGCTCCGGGACTAGCGGGAGAGACGAGCAGTACTTC.

This clonotype was counted at least ten times. This rearrangement joins TRBV28 to TRBJ1-2; D possibly corresponds to TRBD1 (6 bases). The germline V and J ends were trimmed by 2 bases and 5 bases, with 9 bases remaining between them. In germline, CDR1 is MDHEN, CDR2 SYDVKM. This CDR3 spans 13 amino acids. CDR3 in DNA: TGTGCCAGCAGTTTAACAGGGAGGTATGGCTACACCTTC. As protein: CASSLTGRYGYTF.